This TCR beta chain emerged from a study of blood T cell repertoires in COVID-19. TCRdb keeps only in-frame clones here, not all; method: immunoSEQ multiplex PCR. The table lists approximately 87,000 clones, more than 85% of them singletons. This TCR was sampled from a man between 70 and 80 years old with active or convalescent COVID-19. The sample comprised peripheral blood.

DNA for the CDR3: TGTGCCAGCAGATCGGACAGGGGGCTTCATCAGCCCCAGCATTTT. Its translation is CASRSDRGLHQPQHF. The gene calls are TRBV28 and TRBJ1-5; the match to TRBD1 covers 11 bases. This CDR3 is 15 amino acids long. Germline assignment: CDR1 MDHEN and CDR2 SYDVKM. V lost 6 bases and J lost 5; bases outside the gene matches: 6. The variable domain in full, with the rest retrieved from reference TRBV28 and TRBJ1-5, is DVKVTQSSRYLVKRTGEKVFLECVQDMDHENMFWYRQDPGLGLRLIYFSYDVKMKEKGDIPEGYSVSREKKERFSLILESASTNQTSMYLCASRSDRGLHQPQHFGDGTRLSIL.